This T cell receptor beta chain is drawn from a study of blood T cell repertoires in COVID-19. Across the study: Material from acute and convalescent COVID-19 was sourced from the United States, Italy and Spain. Sources were T cells, B-cell-depleted T cells, or PBMCs; the material itself was cDNA or gDNA.

Symptom resolution, clearance, or two negative PCRs marked donors in Cohort 3 as recovered. The authors' processing: Reference gene primer amplification in the assay estimated nucleated cell counts. Assay used: immunoSEQ multiplex PCR; TCRdb lists only in-frame clones, some missing. D and trimming come from the DNA, and the V and J calls and clone size come from that table. The profile shows fewer than 250,000 clones, about 90% of them singletons. V lost 0 bases and J lost 0, with 6 bases in between. From germline, CDR1 is SGHTA and CDR2 FQGTGA. The CDR3 is 15 residues long. The chain has TRBV7-3 and TRBJ2-1; D gene uncertain. Input material: PBMCs or T cells enriched from blood (not recorded which). The source of this sequence is a woman between 18 and 30 years old who had recovered from COVID-19. The CDR3 sequence is CASSLTWSSYNEQFF. DNA of the CDR3: TGTGCCAGCAGCTTAACGTGGAGCTCCTACAATGAGCAGTTCTTC.